Presented here are 8 T cell receptor beta chains from one specimen sequenced in a study of blood T cell repertoires in COVID-19. TCRdb's table, derived via immunoSEQ multiplex PCR, lists solely in-frame clones and lacks some. The sample has roughly 160,000 clones, roughly 93% seen once. The specimen sequenced was peripheral blood. The receptors come from a man aged 18-30 years with acute or convalescent COVID-19.

This chain joins TRBV19 and TRBJ2-7, with 9 bases identical to TRBD1. Per germline, CDR1 LNHDA and CDR2 SQIVND (reference sequence). There are 17 residues in the CDR3. V lost 3 bases to trimming and J lost 5 bases; unmatched junction nucleotides: 14. The CDR3 sequence: CASSIAGTGLPAHEQYF. CDR3 nucleotide sequence: TGTGCCAGTAGTATTGCCGGGACAGGGCTCCCGGCCCACGAGCAGTACTTC.

The chain uses TRBV6-4 and TRBJ1-5, with D maybe TRBD1 (5 bases). Germline V CDR1 and CDR2: MRHNA, SNTAGT. V was pared by 0 bases and J by 6 bases, with 9 bases between. The CDR3 totals 14 residues. CDR3 DNA: TGTGCCAGCAGTGACTCAGGGGAGGGTCAGCCCCAGCATTTT. Translating gives CASSDSGEGQPQHF.

The genes are TRBV3-1 (or the pseudogene TRBV3-2) and TRBJ2-1; 12 bases are a match to TRBD2. This CDR3 is built from 15 residues. The ends lost 4 bases at V and 8 bases at J; junction bases unmatched: 6. The germline V gene has CDR1 LGHDT and CDR2 YNNKEL (reference sequence). The CDR3 DNA reads as TGTGCCAGCAGCCCTGGACTAGCGGGATACTATGAGCAGTTCTTC. Amino acids: CASSPGLAGYYEQFF.

This chain links TRBV5-4 with TRBJ2-3; 13 bases fit TRBD2. Losses at the gene ends were 4 bases for V and 3 bases for J; bases not matched to a gene: 2. Per germline, CDR1 SGHNT and CDR2 YYREEE (reference sequence). CDR3 length equals 15 residues. CDR3 bases: TGTGCCAGCAGCCGGACTAGCGGGAGTACAGATACGCAGTATTTT. This encodes CASSRTSGSTDTQYF.

CDR3 amino acids: CASSLAVQYTEAFF. CDR3 nucleotides: TGCGCCAGCAGCTTGGCGGTACAGTACACTGAAGCTTTCTTT. The rearrangement joins TRBV5-1 to TRBJ1-1; D ambiguous. Germline assignment: CDR1 SGHRS and CDR2 YFSETQ. Trimming left V 0 bases short and J 3 bases short, with 9 bases between. This CDR3 comprises 14 residues.

The chain couples TRBV14 to TRBJ1-1, with D tentatively TRBD1 (6 bases). Germline V gene lookup returns CDR1 SGHDN and CDR2 FVKESK. Trimming stripped 3 bases from V and 7 bases from J, with 9 bases between. The CDR3 is made up of 12 amino acids. CDR3 residues: CASSHTRGEAFF. CDR3 nucleotide sequence: TGTGCCAGCAGCCATACCAGGGGTGAAGCTTTCTTT. The whole variable domain, remainder taken from reference TRBV14 and TRBJ1-1, is EAGVTQFPSHSVIEKGQTVTLRCDPISGHDNLYWYRRVMGKEIKFLLHFVKESKQDESGMPNNRFLAERTGGTYSTLKVQPAELEDSGVYFCASSHTRGEAFFGQGTRLTVV.

With respect to this clone: The sample contains more than one DNA sequence encoding this CDR3. The CDR3 spells CASSLGTENTEAFF. The CDR3 DNA reads TGCGCCAGCAGCCTTGGGACAGAGAACACTGAAGCTTTCTTT. The gene calls are TRBV5-1 and TRBJ1-1; 7 bases fit TRBD1. The CDR3 covers 14 residues. CDR1 SGHRS and CDR2 YFSETQ come from the germline V gene. V dropped 4 bases and J dropped 1; count of bases not matched to a gene: 4.

The chain carries TRBV6-5 and TRBJ1-1, with unresolved D. The germline V gene has CDR1 MNHEY and CDR2 SVGAGI. CDR3 length: 13 residues. V lost 5 bases and J 2 bases, leaving 9 bases between the germline ends. CDR3 bases: TGTGCCAGCAGTAAACCAGAAAACACTGAAGCTTTCTTT. It yields the protein CASSKPENTEAFF.